This T cell receptor (beta chain) was identified during a study of lymphopenia after photon versus proton radiotherapy. Study-wide findings and caveats: Survival link was tested only in deceased patients; proton benefit remains a possibility.

In regard to this clone: Its target is not known.

The ends lost 6 bases at V and 3 bases at J; junction bases unmatched: 11. Per germline, CDR1 MNHEY and CDR2 SVGAGI. The CDR3 extends over 16 amino acids. Data came from immunoSEQ multiplex PCR; TCRdb stores just in-frame clones and leaves some out. The sample carries approximately 150,000 clones, 70% to 90% recorded once. The chain combines TRBV6-5 with TRBJ2-7; 10 bases match TRBD2. The TCR sequence derives from a man aged 50 to 59 with gastric cancer. The specimen was peripheral blood, collected from a patient treated with photon-based radiotherapy. As DNA, the CDR3 is TGTGCCAGCAGATACCGCGGGCTAGCGGGAGACTACGAGCAGTACTTC. This encodes CASRYRGLAGDYEQYF.